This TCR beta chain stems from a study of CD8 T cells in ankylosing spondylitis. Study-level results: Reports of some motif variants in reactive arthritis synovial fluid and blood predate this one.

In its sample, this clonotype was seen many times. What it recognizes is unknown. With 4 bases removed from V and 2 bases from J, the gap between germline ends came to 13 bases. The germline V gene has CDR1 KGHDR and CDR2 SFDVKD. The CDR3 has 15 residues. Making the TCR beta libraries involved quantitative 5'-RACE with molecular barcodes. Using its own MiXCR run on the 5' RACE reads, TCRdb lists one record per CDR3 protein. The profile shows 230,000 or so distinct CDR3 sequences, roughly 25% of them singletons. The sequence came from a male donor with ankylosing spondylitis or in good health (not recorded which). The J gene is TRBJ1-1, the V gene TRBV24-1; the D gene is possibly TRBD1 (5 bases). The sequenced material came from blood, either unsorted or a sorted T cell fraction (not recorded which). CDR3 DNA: TGTGCCACCAGTGACCCTGGGACGGGCAACACTGAAGCTTTCTTT. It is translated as CATSDPGTGNTEAFF.